This entry describes one T cell receptor (beta chain). Its specificity is unknown. The source of the sample is a study of response to subunit inactivated influenza vaccine. General study findings and limits: There was a suggestion from the authors that each seasonal influenza vaccination recruits few new T cells.

TCRdb reprocessed the RT-PCR reads with MiXCR, giving one entry per CDR3 protein. The sample shows 550,000 to 800,000 distinct CDR3 sequences, more than 11% of them seen only once. This receptor was identified in a man aged 50-59 years who received an inactivated influenza vaccine. This sample comprised PBMCs from blood, obtained less than 15 days before vaccination.

CDR3: CSVGTGDSTDTQYF. CDR3 coding DNA: TGCAGCGTTGGGACGGGAGATAGCACAGATACGCAGTATTTT. The chain employs TRBV29-1 and TRBJ2-3, with D perhaps matching TRBD2 (6 bases). Per germline, CDR1 SQVTM and CDR2 ANQGSEA. V was trimmed by 4 bases and J by 0 bases, leaving 11 bases between them. The CDR3 loop spans 14 amino acids.